This T cell receptor (beta chain) derives from a study of blood T cell repertoires in COVID-19 (dated by TCRdb to 2019 to 2021). In the study overall: The collaborator samples originated in the United States, Italy and Spain and spanned the acute and convalescent phases of COVID-19. The prospective study material was composed of cDNA or gDNA derived from T cells, B-cell-depleted T cells, or PBMCs. Deeply sampled blood TCRbeta repertoires from subjects exposed to, actively infected with, or recovered from COVID-19 were included in the dataset. The repertoires were made available in a free public database intended to serve as a resource for research on the immune response to SARS-CoV-2. The samples were drawn from two sources: the first 160 participants of the ongoing ImmuneRACE study, and about 1,300 subjects contributed by 6 global collaborators. A de-identified subject ID, COVID-19 status, age in years and sex were almost always included in the sample metadata. HLA class I and class II types, where available, came from metadata supplied by the sample provider rather than from assay-based typing.

The immunoSEQ Assay, a bias-controlled multiplex PCR, was used to amplify TCRbeta CDR3 regions from genomic DNA. The source study handled its data this way. Nucleated cell counts per sample were estimated from amplification of reference gene primers within the assay. To quantify the absolute abundance of each unique TCRbeta CDR3 rearrangement, sequence reads were collapsed and filtered. Productive Simpson clonality was computed per sample as the square root of Simpson's diversity index over productive rearrangements. This is the immuneACCESS table as TCRdb keeps it, with only in-frame sequences that have V and J called. A part of the clones is gone; compared with another copy, unresolved V genes explain less than half, and the rest is unexplained. The DNA was the basis for D and trimming; V, J and clone size are from that table. In this sample the table shows 100,000 to 150,000 clones, over 65% of which occur a single time. About 0.85% of the sample lies in the top ten.

Each collaborating institution followed its own protocols to collect whole blood in K2EDTA tubes. Collaborator samples were shipped for TCRbeta analysis as frozen whole blood, isolated PBMCs, or DNA extracted from either sample type. Points the paper makes about the study in general: Clinical and demographic metadata were provided uncurated, with the amount varying by source and participant.

The CDR3 measures 15 amino acids from cysteine to phenylalanine. The only DNA kept is the CDR3, 45 bases in frame from the first base. The junction carries 18 bases between V and J, which are trimmed by 6 bases and 1 base respectively. From a lookup of the germline V gene (reference sequence), CDR1 and CDR2 are DFQATT and SNEGSKA. As to this clone: The clone's antigen remains unknown. There are no base qualities to consult, and no much larger clone falls within one base.

The TCR sequence derives from a human donor with acute or convalescent COVID-19. The donor label of this sample is uncertain. Recombination connected TRBV20-1 to TRBJ1-1; TRBD1 could be the D gene, as 6 bases match. Specimen: peripheral blood. The DNA is as follows: TGCAGTGCCAGTGGGGGGGGCGACGGGAACACTGAAGCTTTCTTT. This sequence encodes CSASGGGDGNTEAFF.